This T cell receptor (beta chain) originates from a study of identical twins. Overall study results and limits: Out-of-frame beta sequences exhibited a weaker degree of excess twin sharing. Insertions were fewer in abundant cord blood beta clonotypes, whereas memory repertoires showed none of this pattern.

This clonotype turned up a few times. Its antigen is not known. The CDR3 totals 14 residues. V was cut by 0 bases and J by 4 bases, with 9 bases left in between. Per the germline V gene, CDR1 is LGHDT and CDR2 is YNNKEL (reference sequence). TCRdb independently ran MiXCR on the 5' RACE reads; one entry per CDR3 protein. Among around 570,000 distinct CDR3 sequences listed, just under 10% were seen once. In addition, the sample was reused for a study of yellow fever vaccine responses in identical twins.

This sequence originates from a woman under 30 in good health. The V and J genes are TRBV3-1 and TRBJ2-5; possibly TRBD2 for D (5 bases). The sequenced sample was PBMCs. The CDR3 loop reads CASSQERAGETQYF. In nucleotides, the CDR3 is TGTGCCAGCAGCCAAGAAAGGGCGGGAGAGACCCAGTACTTC.